These 6 T cell receptor beta chains originate from one sample sequenced in a study of spatial heterogeneity in lung cancer. Notes on the study in general: The study found that expanded intratumoral alpha and beta TCR counts tracked tumor mutation counts.

Using its own MiXCR run on the 5' RACE reads, TCRdb lists one record per CDR3 protein. The table includes about 1,900 distinct CDR3 sequences, roughly a fifth detected once. Time point indicated: sample taken at primary tumor resection. Antigens for these TCRs are unknown. The material sequenced was lung tumor tissue, taken at surgery. The receptors originated from a male donor with early-stage non-small cell lung cancer.

By its share, this clonotype is medium-sized. Because the library targeted alpha chains, this beta chain is an off-target read whose size means little. V is TRBV5-1 and J is TRBJ2-3; 8 nucleotides agree with TRBD1. The germline CDR1 and CDR2 sequences are SGHRS and YFSETQ. V dropped 3 bases and J dropped 3; count of bases not matched to a gene: 9. The CDR3 has 16 amino acids. CDR3 sequence (DNA): TGCGCCAGCAGCTCTTCGACAGGGGCCTTTACAGATACGCAGTATTTT. Translation: CASSSSTGAFTDTQYF.

In this sample, this clonotype is medium-sized. This beta chain came through as a stray read in a library set up for alpha chains, and its size says little. The rearrangement links TRBV5-1 to TRBJ2-3; 7 positions agree with TRBD2. CDR3 length: 13 residues. The V gene's germline CDR1 is SGHRS and CDR2 YFSETQ. Losses at the gene ends were 4 bases for V and 6 bases for J; bases not matched to a gene: 5. The CDR3, as DNA: TGCGCCAGCAGCAAGACCGGGGGGGATACGCAGTATTTT. Encoded protein: CASSKTGGDTQYF.

By frequency in the sample, this clonotype is medium-sized. Because this beta chain is a stray read in a library intended to capture alpha chains, its abundance should not be given much weight. This chain joins TRBV27 and TRBJ2-7, with 8 bases that match TRBD2. The length of the CDR3 is 14 residues. Germline V gives CDR1 MNHEY, CDR2 SMNVEV (reference sequence). Germline trimming cut 5 bases from V and 3 bases from J; bases unmatched to any gene: 6. The CDR3 sequence is CASSPLAGSYEQYF. The CDR3 DNA reads TGTGCCAGCAGTCCCTTAGCGGGAAGCTACGAGCAGTACTTC.

Relative to its sample, this clonotype is large. This beta chain is an unintended read in a library built for alpha chains; its size means little. This sequence joins TRBV30 and TRBJ2-7, with D perhaps TRBD2 (5 bases). Trimming removed 0 bases from V and 4 bases from J, with 7 bases in between. Germline lookup yields CDR1 GTSNPN and CDR2 SVGIG (reference sequence). This CDR3 contains 12 residues. CDR3 nucleotides: TGTGCCTGGAGTGTTTCGGGATACGAGCAGTACTTC. Translating it yields CAWSVSGYEQYF.

Of note for this clonotype: This beta chain came through as a stray read in a library set up for alpha chains, and its size says little. The rearrangement uses TRBV7-6 and TRBJ1-2, with 8 bases aligning to TRBD1. In germline, CDR1 is SGHVS, CDR2 FNYEAQ. V was pared by 6 bases and J by 4 bases, with 4 bases of the junction left unmatched. The CDR3 loop spans 13 amino acids. The CDR3 DNA sequence: TGTGCCAGCAGTCCAGGGGGCTCCTATGGCTACACCTTC. The encoded protein is CASSPGGSYGYTF.

This clonotype rates as medium-sized. This beta chain is an off-target read within a library intended for alpha chains, so its frequency means little. V usage is TRBV7-2 and J usage is TRBJ2-4; possible D gene TRBD2, 5 bases. This CDR3 is 12 amino acids long. CDR1 is SGHTA and CDR2 is FQGNSA in the germline V gene. Trimming took off 1 base at V and 16 bases at J, with 14 bases between the two ends. The CDR3 loop reads CASSLEHGIGYF. CDR3 sequence (DNA): TGTGCCAGCAGCTTAGAGCACGGGATAGGATACTTC.